This is a list of T cell receptor beta chains from one sample in a study of blood T cell repertoires in COVID-19. Profiling relied on immunoSEQ multiplex PCR, and the TCRdb table lists in-frame clones only, not all of them. The data contain 150,000 to 200,000 clones, approximately 90% of them seen just once; the ten biggest clones take up less than 3.5%. The sample was peripheral blood. These receptors were obtained from a woman aged 25 to 39 with active or convalescent COVID-19. Both conserved end residues are part of each CDR3. D genes are given only for firm matches. Expanded clones are given a class, and other clones once, few, many or no size at all.

>TRBJ2-1|-|-|TRBV7-6
TGTGCCAGCAGCTTAGGGGCAGGGGATTTGGGCAATGAGCAGTTCTTC
CASSLGAGDLGNEQFF
>TRBJ2-7|-|once|TRBV5-5
TGTGCCAGCAGCTCCAACTACGAGCAGTACTTC
CASSSNYEQYF
>TRBJ1-1|TRBD1|few|TRBV6-1
TGTGCCAGCAGTGACGCCTCGACAGGGATCACTGAAGCTTTCTTT
CASSDASTGITEAFF
>TRBJ1-1|TRBD1|-|TRBV28
TGTGCCAGCCTTAAGCGACAGGGGGGAGCTTTCTTT
CASLKRQGGAFF
>TRBJ2-3|TRBD2|-|TRBV11-3
TGTGCCAGCAGCCCGGGAGGGAAAAGCACAGATACGCAGTATTTT
CASSPGGKSTDTQYF
>TRBJ1-1|-|-|TRBV5-5
TGTGCCAGCAGCTTTTCCGGGGACACTGAAGCTTTCTTT
CASSFSGDTEAFF
>TRBJ2-3|-|-|TRBV28
TGTGCCAGCAGTTTGTACAGGGACGGAGATACGCAGTATTTT
CASSLYRDGDTQYF
>TRBJ1-2|TRBD1|-|TRBV9
TGTGCCAGCAGCCGGACAGGGCCGAATGGCTACACCTTC
CASSRTGPNGYTF
>TRBJ1-2|TRBD1|once|TRBV29-1
TGCAGCGTGACAGGGGGCGGATGGGGCTACACCTTC
CSVTGGGWGYTF
>TRBJ1-4|TRBD1|-|TRBV5-1
TGCGCCAGCAGCCGTTGGGCAGGGGGCACTAATGAAAAACTGTTTTTT
CASSRWAGGTNEKLFF
>TRBJ1-1|-|once|TRBV19
TGTGCCAGTAGTATAGGGCTTTTTACGAACACTGAAGCTTTCTTT
CASSIGLFTNTEAFF
>TRBJ1-2|-|-|TRBV11-2
TGTGCCAGCAGCTTAGTACTGGAGAGGCACAGGGACTATGGCTACACCTTC
CASSLVLERHRDYGYTF
>TRBJ1-4|-|-|TRBV5-5
TGTGCCAGCAGCCGACAGAATGAAAAACTGTTTTTT
CASSRQNEKLFF
>TRBJ1-1|-|-|TRBV30
TGTGCCTGGAGTGGACGGGTGAACACTGAAGCTTTCTTT
CAWSGRVNTEAFF
>TRBJ2-2|-|few|TRBV5-1
TGCGCCAGCAGCTTGACAGCGAACACCGGGGAGCTGTTTTTT
CASSLTANTGELFF
>TRBJ1-1|-|-|TRBV6-5
TGTGCCAGCAGTTCCCATTTACCAGGACTGCCCGGAGCTTTCTTT
CASSSHLPGLPGAFF
>TRBJ1-1|-|-|TRBV20-1
TGCAGGGGATCCCAGGGCACTGAAGCTTTCTTT
CRGSQGTEAFF
>TRBJ2-7|-|-|TRBV14
TGTGCCAGCAGCCAAGAGACAGGAGCCTTGGAGCAGTACTTC
CASSQETGALEQYF
>TRBJ2-3|TRBD2|-|TRBV7-9
TGTGCCAGCAGCTTAGATACCCTAGCGGGGGACACAAGCACAGATACGCAGTATTTT
CASSLDTLAGDTSTDTQYF
>TRBJ2-7|TRBD2|-|TRBV5-1
TGCGCCAGCAGCCGGACTAGCGGATCCTACGAGCAGTACTTC
CASSRTSGSYEQYF
>TRBJ1-1|-|-|TRBV5-1
TGCGCCAGCAGCCCGGGGGATCGAGACACTGAAGCTTTCTTT
CASSPGDRDTEAFF
>TRBJ2-1|-|-|TRBV19
TGTGCCAGTAGTATTAATCGGGTTTTGGATGAGCAGTTCTTC
CASSINRVLDEQFF
>TRBJ2-2|-|-|TRBV3-1/TRBV3-2
TGTGCCAGCAGCTATTGGGCGGGCAGCGACACCGGGGAGCTGTTTTTT
CASSYWAGSDTGELFF
>TRBJ1-1|TRBD1|-|TRBV27
TGTGCCAGCAGTTGGGGACAGGGAGTTGGAACTGAAGCTTTCTTT
CASSWGQGVGTEAFF
>TRBJ1-5|TRBD1|-|TRBV5-1
TGCGCCAGCAGCCTAGGGGGACAGGGAGCGCTACATTTT
CASSLGGQGALHF
>TRBJ2-5|-|-|TRBV3-1/TRBV3-2
TGTGCCAGCAGCCCGTCGAGTGAGACCCAGTACTTC
CASSPSSETQYF
>TRBJ1-2|-|-|TRBV19
TGTGCCAGTACCGACTCAGCCGGCAGTCCCTATGGCTACACCTTC
CASTDSAGSPYGYTF
>TRBJ2-7|TRBD1|-|TRBV27
TGTGCCAGCAGAGGGACAGGGGGCCCCTACGAGCAGTACTTC
CASRGTGGPYEQYF
>TRBJ2-5|TRBD1|-|TRBV2
TGTGCCAGCATATTCGGGACAGGGGCCCGACAGACCCAGTACTTC
CASIFGTGARQTQYF
>TRBJ1-4|-|-|TRBV2
TGTGCCAGCAGGGCCACAGGTGCAACTAATGAAAAACTGTTTTTT
CASRATGATNEKLFF
>TRBJ1-2|TRBD1|-|TRBV5-4
TGTGCCAGCAGCGCCAATATACAGGGGGCGAGCGGCTACACCTTC
CASSANIQGASGYTF
>TRBJ1-5|-|-|TRBV10-3
TGTGCCATAGGGGCAGGGCAGCCCCAGCATTTT
CAIGAGQPQHF
>TRBJ1-6|-|-|TRBV3-1/TRBV3-2
TGTGCCAGCAGCCAAGCCGGAAGACAGGATAATTCACCCCTCCACTTT
CASSQAGRQDNSPLHF
>TRBJ1-2|-|once|TRBV2
TGTGCCAGCAGTGATTCGGGCAGGGTAGGCTACACCTTC
CASSDSGRVGYTF
>TRBJ1-2|TRBD1|-|TRBV30
TGTGCCTGGAGTCGTCAGGGGGCTGATGGCTACACCTTC
CAWSRQGADGYTF
>TRBJ1-2|-|-|TRBV29-1
TGCAGCGTACCCGGGGGGGCTGGCTACACCTTC
CSVPGGAGYTF
>TRBJ2-2|-|-|TRBV28
TGTGCCAGCAGTAAACAGGGCGGTTTAAACGCCGGGGAGCTGTTTTTT
CASSKQGGLNAGELFF
>TRBJ1-2|-|once|TRBV13
TGTGCCAGCAGCCATTCTGGCCGCCAGATCCTCTATGGCTACACCTTC
CASSHSGRQILYGYTF
>TRBJ1-1|-|-|TRBV9
TGTGCCAGCAGCGTTCCACAGGGTTCGCCTGAAGCTTTCTTT
CASSVPQGSPEAFF
>TRBJ2-3|TRBD2|-|TRBV4-2
TGTGCCAGCAGCCCCACGGCGGGGGGCGAGGCAGATACGCAGTATTTT
CASSPTAGGEADTQYF
>TRBJ1-3|-|-|TRBV28
TGTGCCAGCAGTTTATCAGAATATGGAAACACCATATATTTT
CASSLSEYGNTIYF
>TRBJ2-7|TRBD1|-|TRBV19
TGTGCCAGTAGTGTCGGGGACAGCCTCTACGAGCAGTACTTC
CASSVGDSLYEQYF
>TRBJ1-1|-|-|TRBV11-2
TGTGCCAGCAGCGGTACAGGGACGGTGAACACTGAAGCTTTCTTT
CASSGTGTVNTEAFF
>TRBJ2-1|-|once|TRBV7-2
TGTGCCAGCAGCTTAAATGTTGCGGCGTCCTACAATGAGCAGTTCTTC
CASSLNVAASYNEQFF
>TRBJ1-1|TRBD1|-|TRBV19
TGTGCCAGTAGTATGGGACAGGGGGTCATGAACACTGAAGCTTTCTTT
CASSMGQGVMNTEAFF
>TRBJ1-1|-|-|TRBV2
TGTGCCAGCAGTTACCGGTTACAGGGTTCTTTCTTT
CASSYRLQGSFF
>TRBJ2-2|-|once|TRBV19
TGTGCCAGTCCGGGAGCGAACACCGGGGAGCTGTTTTTT
CASPGANTGELFF
>TRBJ2-7|-|-|TRBV13
TGTGCCAGCAGCTTAGGTCCCACAGGGACCGTTTCCTACGAGCAGTACTTC
CASSLGPTGTVSYEQYF
>TRBJ2-3|TRBD1|-|TRBV28
TGTGCCAGCAGTTCCGGGACAGGGGGCACAGATACGCAGTATTTT
CASSSGTGGTDTQYF
>TRBJ2-3|TRBD2|-|TRBV12-5
TGTGCTAGTGGTTTGGGGGACTCGGGGGGTACGCAGTATTTT
CASGLGDSGGTQYF
>TRBJ2-5|-|-|TRBV7-8
TGTGCCAGCAGCCGGGGATCGGGGGGCCGTACGGAGACCCAGTACTTC
CASSRGSGGRTETQYF
>TRBJ2-2|TRBD1|once|TRBV2
TGTGCCAGCAGGGGGACAGTGAACACCGGGGAGCTGTTTTTT
CASRGTVNTGELFF
>TRBJ1-5|TRBD1|-|TRBV19
TGTGCCAGTAGTATAGCTGTGGGAACAGGGGACCAGCCCCAGCATTTT
CASSIAVGTGDQPQHF
>TRBJ1-5|-|-|TRBV3-1/TRBV3-2
TGTGCCAGCAGCTTGACAGGTCGTAATCAGCCCCAGCATTTT
CASSLTGRNQPQHF
>TRBJ1-1|-|-|TRBV6-5
TGTGCCAGCAGTTCCTCCACAGGTGAAGCTTTCTTT
CASSSSTGEAFF
>TRBJ2-7|-|-|TRBV12-1
TGTGCCAGCAGCTCCGGACTAGCGGGTTCCTACGAGCAGTACTTC
CASSSGLAGSYEQYF
>TRBJ2-7|TRBD1|-|TRBV6-2/TRBV6-3
TGTGCCAGCAGTTACGAGACAGGGATTATCTACGAGCAGTACTTC
CASSYETGIIYEQYF
>TRBJ2-3|-|-|TRBV18
TGTGCCAGCTCACCATATCCGGGCACAGATACGCAGTATTTT
CASSPYPGTDTQYF
>TRBJ1-2|-|-|TRBV9
TGTGCCAGCAGCGTAGGGGCAGGGAATCAAGCTAACTATGGCTACACCTTC
CASSVGAGNQANYGYTF
>TRBJ1-2|-|-|TRBV10-2
TGCGCCAGCAGTGAGGCAACAGTCTATGGCTACACCTTC
CASSEATVYGYTF